What follows describes a single TCR beta chain. The V gene's germline CDR1 is SGHTA and CDR2 FQGNSA. CDR3 length: 12 residues. Trimming cost V 3 bases and J 0 bases, with 2 bases left between them. The data belong to a study of radiation and T cells in renal cell carcinoma. Background on the study: Nephrectomy followed 15 Gy stereotactic body radiation by 4 weeks.

Stated time point: blood 2 weeks post-SBRT. The treatment is: 15 Gy SBRT to primary tumor, nephrectomy 4 weeks later. Clones were read by immunoSEQ multiplex PCR, and TCRdb kept only the in-frame ones, dropping some. The table has approximately 79,000 clones, 82% seen once; the top ten hold under 6.5%. The source of this sequence is a man in his sixties with renal cell carcinoma. This chain uses TRBV7-2 with TRBJ1-1; D unclear. The sample here was blood, taken from a patient whose treatment included radiotherapy and nephrectomy. CDR3 coding DNA: TGTGCCAGCAGCTTCGTGAACACTGAAGCTTTCTTT. It specifies CASSFVNTEAFF.